The entry below describes one T cell receptor (beta chain). These data are taken from a study of blood T cells in healthy people across ages. Healthy Caucasians from Russia aged about 6 to 100 served as donors. Then a second PCR, running roughly 7 to 12 cycles, was carried out with a sample-barcoded 5' primer and a J-beta primer mix. TCRdb ran MiXCR on the 5' RACE reads and lists one entry per CDR3 protein. The sample has just over 800,000 distinct CDR3 sequences, approximately 65% seen once. The CDR3 runs 14 residues. Trimming at V came to 5 bases and at J to 7 bases, leaving 8 bases not matched to a gene. Germline assignment: CDR1 DFQATT and CDR2 SNEGSKA (reference sequence).

Sequenced material: blood. The TCR was taken from a man aged 25-40 years in good health. This rearrangement joins TRBV20-1 to TRBJ1-6, with 7 bases fitting TRBD1. CDR3 sequence reads: CSAETGTANSPLHF. CDR3 nucleotides: TGCAGTGCTGAAACCGGGACAGCCAATTCACCCCTCCACTTT.